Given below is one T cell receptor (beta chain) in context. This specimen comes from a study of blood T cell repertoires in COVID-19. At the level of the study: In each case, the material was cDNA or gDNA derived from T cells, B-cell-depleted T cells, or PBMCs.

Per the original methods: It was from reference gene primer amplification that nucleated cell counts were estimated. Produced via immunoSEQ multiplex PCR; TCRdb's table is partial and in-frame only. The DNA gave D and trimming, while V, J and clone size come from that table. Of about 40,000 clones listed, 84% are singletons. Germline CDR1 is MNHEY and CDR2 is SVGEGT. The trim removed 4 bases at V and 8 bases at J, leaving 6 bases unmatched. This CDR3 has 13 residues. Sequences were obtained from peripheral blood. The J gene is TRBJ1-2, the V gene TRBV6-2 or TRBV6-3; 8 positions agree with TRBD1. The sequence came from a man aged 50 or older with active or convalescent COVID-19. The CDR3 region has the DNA TGTGCCAGCAGTTTCCGGGACAGGCCCGGCTACACCTTC. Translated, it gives CASSFRDRPGYTF.